Described below is a single T cell receptor (beta chain) sequence and its context. Antigen: not known. A much larger clonotype is one base distant, so this may be a read error. The source of the sample is a study of shared clonotypes between healthy human individuals. Study-wide results and caveats: Between four donors, naive CD4 clonotypes were shared at a level of around 4.8%.

Produced via immunoSEQ multiplex PCR; TCRdb's table is partial and in-frame only. This table has roughly 1 million clones, about 75% appearing once. The junction had 0 bases not matched to a gene; V was cut back by 4 bases and J by 3 bases. The length of the CDR3 is 13 residues. Germline CDR1 is MGHDK and CDR2 is SYGVNS. Sequenced: memory CD4+ T cells sorted from blood. The subset here: CD45RA-negative fraction. The clonotype comes from a man younger than 35 in good health. The rearrangement uses TRBV25-1 and TRBJ2-7; 10 bases align to TRBD1. The CDR3 sequence is CASSGTGGYEQYF. CDR3 DNA sequence: TGTGCCAGCAGTGGGACAGGGGGCTACGAGCAGTACTTC.